These T cell receptor beta chains were read from a single sample in a study of OX40 agonist ivuxolimab in advanced cancers. Sequencing was performed with immunoSEQ multiplex PCR; in TCRdb, only in-frame clones are kept and a portion is missing. This sample has 90,000 to 150,000 clones; more than 80% occur once, and the top ten carry under 0.7%. The material sequenced was CD4+ or CD8+ T cells sorted from blood, taken in a trial of the OX40 agonist ivuxolimab. The origin of the receptors is an adult with an advanced solid tumor such as melanoma, head and neck, liver or kidney cancer. Both conserved end residues are part of each CDR3.

TRBV19,CASSFQGTGGETQYF
TRBV28,CASSIPTGDIHYTF
TRBV5-1,CASSSGGNDEKLFF
TRBV19,CAAAGGVRDSGNTIYF
TRBV7-7,CASSSGLARTDTQYF
TRBV30,CAWSDGNSRNQPQHF
TRBV7-9,CASSQQGTQYF
TRBV19,CASSIPGQGNSPLHF
TRBV7-3,CASSLDGQFEAFF
TRBV18,CASSTDRVSYGNTIYF
TRBV19,CASSIELAADTQYF
TRBV5-6,CASSFAGRANTEAFF
TRBV6-1,CASSANRNYGYTF
TRBV10-1,CASRGTIF
TRBV10-1,CASSGGASDTQYF
TRBV7-2,CASSLGLGKNSPLHF
TRBV29-1,CSVFSGTGDTDTQYF
TRBV7-8,CASSLWSGTSGLQETQYF
TRBV9,CASSVGDRGTPQHF
TRBV6-5,CASTHTSGPYEQYF
TRBV7-3,CASSPRVSTDTQYF
TRBV7-2,CASLTEGGYGYTF
TRBV5-4,CASSGEQKREQYF
TRBV14,CASSHPGPNSPLHF
TRBV28,CASSLSGGSYEQYF
TRBV28,CASSPHQGPLEQYF
TRBV7-2,CASRHDRGSYNEQFF
TRBV7-2,CASSPVGGSGNTIYF
TRBV7-6,CASSDRPGQYGSNQPQHF
TRBV9,CASSVGGAAGTQYF
TRBV7-2,CASSPTRQSQYF
TRBV19,CASSLTSGGSYEQYF
TRBV30,CAWRRQGRVLSYEQYF
TRBV19,CASSIGTGYEKLFF
TRBV7-3,CASSFGQGLEKLFF
TRBV6-5,CASSPLPGQPQHF
TRBV5-1,CASSSSPGNPQPQHF
TRBV6-1,CASSVAGSGGDYNEQFF
TRBV2,CASSEQGGNQPQHF
TRBV7-2,CASSLTGMGQPQHF